The 8 T cell receptor beta chains presented below share a single source sample, sequenced in a study of T cells in Graves' hyperthyroidism and ophthalmopathy. Amplification of TCR beta CDR3 regions was performed using RNA transcripts as template. With the HTBI primer set, the TCR CDR3 went through a first round of RT-PCR. Using its own MiXCR run on the multiplex PCR reads, TCRdb lists one record per CDR3 protein. The data show hundreds of thousands of distinct CDR3 sequences, about 15% seen once. The specimen sequenced was blood. These receptors were obtained from a woman in her 40s with Graves' ophthalmopathy.

This clonotype was seen a few times. The chain employs TRBV5-1 and TRBJ1-2; 7 bases map to TRBD1. The germline V gene encodes CDR1 SGHRS and CDR2 YFSETQ. With 5 bases clipped from V and 1 base from J, the junction kept 8 bases outside the gene matches. The length of the CDR3 is 15 residues. The CDR3 protein is CASSFSGQSNYGYTF. CDR3 DNA sequence: TGCGCCAGCAGTTTTTCGGGACAGAGTAACTATGGCTACACCTTC.

This clonotype has more than one count but fewer than ten. The rearrangement links TRBV4-3 to TRBJ1-1; D is unclear. Trimming shortened V by 0 bases and J by 1 base, and 6 bases separated the two germline ends. In germline, CDR1 is LGHNA, CDR2 YSLEER. This CDR3 region has 14 residues. DNA of the CDR3: TGCGCCAGCAGCCAAGATTGGGCGAACACTGAAGCTTTCTTT. Translated: CASSQDWANTEAFF.

The chain employs TRBV5-6 and TRBJ2-7; D may be TRBD1 or TRBD2 (5 bases each). CDR3 length: 13 amino acids. Between the trimmed V and J ends, which lost 5 bases and 5 bases, there was a span of 14 bases. Germline V gives CDR1 SGHDT, CDR2 YYEEEE. CDR3 sequence reads: CASSVGASNEQYF. Written as DNA, the CDR3 is TGTGCCAGCAGTGTCGGGGCCAGCAACGAGCAGTACTTC.

This clonotype was recorded at least ten times. This chain joins TRBV28 and TRBJ2-5; 8 bases line up with TRBD1. CDR1 is MDHEN and CDR2 is SYDVKM in the germline V gene. The CDR3 extends over 14 amino acids. The trim removed 2 bases at V and 6 bases at J, leaving 5 bases unmatched. CDR3 DNA sequence: TGTGCCAGCAGTTTAATACAGGGGGACCAGACCCAGTACTTC. This codes for CASSLIQGDQTQYF.

The V and J genes are TRBV6-1 and TRBJ2-5; 8 bases fit TRBD2. Trimming took 0 bases from V and 1 from J; bases not matched to a gene: 1. Germline V gives CDR1 MNHNS, CDR2 SASEGT. The CDR3 has 15 residues. The CDR3 is CASSEAGTSQETQYF. Written as DNA, the CDR3 is TGTGCCAGCAGTGAAGCAGGGACTAGCCAAGAGACCCAGTACTTC.

This clonotype has a handful of counts. V and J are TRBV4-1 and TRBJ2-7; maybe TRBD2 (6 bases). V lost 0 bases, J lost 2 bases, and 8 bases lay in between. The CDR3 spans 14 residues. Germline V gives CDR1 MGHRA, CDR2 YSYEKL. CDR3: CASSQEEGAYEQYF. The CDR3 region has the DNA TGCGCCAGCAGCCAAGAGGAGGGCGCCTACGAGCAGTACTTC.

The chain couples TRBV10-3 to TRBJ2-2; no clear D gene. The CDR3 contains 14 residues. Germline V gene sequence: CDR1 ENHRY, CDR2 SYGVKD. Trimming took 6 bases from V and 3 from J, leaving 11 bases between them. CDR3 coding DNA: TGTGCCATCAGCTTTAGGGTCGACACCGGGGAGCTGTTTTTT. Protein product: CAISFRVDTGELFF.

In its sample, this clonotype was seen many times. This sequence joins TRBV28 and TRBJ2-7; 9 bases align to TRBD2. Germline values: CDR1 MDHEN, CDR2 SYDVKM. The V segment lost 6 bases and the J segment 5 bases; nucleotides outside the gene matches: 8. The CDR3 extends over 14 amino acids. The CDR3 reads CASSTAGGSHEQYF. The CDR3 DNA follows: TGTGCCAGCAGCACAGCGGGGGGTAGCCACGAGCAGTACTTC.